The source of this T cell receptor beta chain is a study of T cell repertoires in cytomegalovirus infection. Study details: Recently identified HLA-C-restricted and well-studied HLA-B-restricted CMV epitopes were used. Matching HLA type, along with CMV infection, was indicated by public TCR beta signatures. Points from the study as a whole: Cumulative frequency of public TCR beta families picked out carriers of CMV plus the relevant HLA. It was HLA-C-restricted CMV-specific TCR beta clonotypes that dominated the response ex vivo.

The CDR3 length is 12 residues. CDR1 SEHNR and CDR2 FQNEAQ come from the germline V gene (reference sequence). The V end lost 4 bases, the J end lost 11 bases, and 14 bases lay between the germline ends. This clonotype was counted between two and nine times. Its specificity is not known. MiXCR, run by TCRdb on the reads, gives a single entry per CDR3 protein. The data contain around 300,000 distinct CDR3 sequences, 20% to 25% of them seen just once; the ten biggest clones take up approximately 12%. This chain joins TRBV7-9 and TRBJ1-1; TRBD1 might be the D (6 bases). The sequenced sample was cultured PBMCs, obtained from culture after CMV antigen stimulation. The sequence was collected from a human donor in good health (CMV status not recorded). Some clones in this sample may be carry-over from other donors' samples. The CDR3: CASSSTHRDAFF. The CDR3 DNA sequence: TGTGCCAGCAGCTCGACCCACAGGGACGCTTTCTTT.